A selection of T cell receptor beta chains follows, all from one sample in a study of T cells in Graves' hyperthyroidism and ophthalmopathy. TCRdb reprocessed the multiplex PCR reads with MiXCR, giving one entry per CDR3 protein. This sample yields hundreds of thousands of distinct CDR3 sequences, of which about 15% are seen a single time; 13% belongs to the top ten. The specimen was blood. The source is a man between 18 and 29 years old with Graves' ophthalmopathy. Each CDR3 is given with its conserved first and last residue.

>TRBJ2-5|TRBV20-1
CSAPDEGAGETQYF
>TRBJ2-7|TRBV7-2
CASSAGDYGYEQYF
>TRBJ1-1|TRBV5-5
CASTRQADTEAFF
>TRBJ2-1|TRBV5-5
CASSFFTRVGNEQFF
>TRBJ2-1|TRBV27
CASSPTRLAGGYEQFF
>TRBJ2-5|TRBV11-2
CASRGLIETQYF
>TRBJ2-3|TRBV6-1
CASSRAGAVTDTQYF
>TRBJ2-1|TRBV28
CASSSLAGGPSEQFF
>TRBJ1-1|TRBV7-2
CASQIQVNTEAFF
>TRBJ1-1|TRBV5-4
CASSLWGGDTEAFF
>TRBJ2-7|TRBV7-8
CASSLPVYEQYF
>TRBJ2-7|TRBV2
CASTNRVSSYEQYF
>TRBJ1-6|TRBV5-1
CASSPGRGQDNSPLHF
>TRBJ1-2|TRBV9
CASSVENSGGGTGTNYNYGYTF
>TRBJ2-7|TRBV30
CAWSSLAYEQYF
>TRBJ2-2|TRBV5-6
CASSPPELGELFF
>TRBJ1-2|TRBV6-5
CASSYYPPLGYTF
>TRBJ2-4|TRBV6-2/TRBV6-3
CASSYGLAGGVAKNIQYF
>TRBJ2-3|TRBV19
CASSGIAGGIDTQYF
>TRBJ2-2|TRBV5-1
CASSLMGNAGELFF
>TRBJ2-5|TRBV5-1
CASSPPTVQETQYF
>TRBJ1-4|TRBV6-1
CASSSPKGKLFF
>TRBJ2-1|TRBV24-1
CATKGFGEQFF
>TRBJ2-7|TRBV5-1
CASSLEFGGSEQYF
>TRBJ2-3|TRBV15
CATSRDPPRGMRTDTQYF
>TRBJ1-2|TRBV12-3/TRBV12-4
CASRRQGAGYTF
>TRBJ2-1|TRBV5-1
CASSFHPEDEQFF
>TRBJ2-3|TRBV20-1
CSARLQSTDTQYF
>TRBJ1-2|TRBV6-1
CASSQQGTYGYTF
>TRBJ1-1|TRBV6-1
CASTRGAGTIEAFF
>TRBJ2-5|TRBV19
CASSGSRLETQYF
>TRBJ1-6|TRBV6-6
CASSYRDSYNSPLHF
>TRBJ2-3|TRBV12-3/TRBV12-4
CASSLQAGTDTQYF
>TRBJ2-5|TRBV27
CASSPRTGGGWETQYF
>TRBJ1-1|TRBV30
CARVVNTEAFF
>TRBJ2-3|TRBV7-2
CASSLTSGPTDTQYF
>TRBJ2-3|TRBV18
CASTDYLTDTQYF
>TRBJ2-7|TRBV6-1
CASIPTGAWDEQYF
>TRBJ2-1|TRBV7-2
CASSPRAGGNEQFF
>TRBJ1-1|TRBV28
CASSPPQGGNTEAFF
>TRBJ1-2|TRBV3-1
CASSRQTGNYGYTF
>TRBJ2-3|TRBV10-2
CASSESGSTDTQYF
>TRBJ2-5|TRBV7-2
CASRGSGGGPPETQYF
>TRBJ2-2|TRBV10-1
CASSVGHFPNTGELFF
>TRBJ2-1|TRBV6-1
CASNSHNEQFF
>TRBJ2-7|TRBV6-6
CASSYGRGVAEQYF
>TRBJ2-7|TRBV5-1
CASSFTGGPEQYF
>TRBJ2-1|TRBV7-8
CASSQPGLAGDEQFF
>TRBJ1-1|TRBV20-1
CSASGDARVRVTEAFF
>TRBJ1-5|TRBV6-2/TRBV6-3
CASSRGTGGGQPQHF
>TRBJ1-2|TRBV27
CASSFGQGGGYTF
>TRBJ2-5|TRBV20-1
CSARDGPAAQETQYF
>TRBJ2-1|TRBV6-2/TRBV6-3
CASSYSAATNEQFF
>TRBJ2-1|TRBV28
CASSLNKGGVSYNEQFF
>TRBJ2-5|TRBV14
CASSQALWTGWEETQYF